This entry describes one T cell receptor (beta chain). The antigen is unknown. Libraries were prepared by immunoSEQ multiplex PCR; TCRdb keeps only in-frame clonotypes and omits some of them. The profile shows around 110,000 clones, just under 95% of them singletons. The sample comes from a study of OX40 agonist ivuxolimab in advanced cancers. Trimming took 1 base from V and 0 from J, leaving 16 bases between them. The CDR3 length is 18 residues. The germline CDR1 and CDR2 sequences are SGHNT and YENEEA. Study observations and caveats: Among patients with partial responses at 0.1-3.0 mg/kg, clonal expansion was among the lowest. Among some nonresponders, normalized T-cell clonal expansion was also low.

This TCR came from an adult with an advanced solid tumor such as melanoma, head and neck, liver or kidney cancer. The chain recombines TRBV11-3 with TRBJ2-4; D is unresolved. Sequenced here: CD4+ or CD8+ T cells sorted from blood, sampled in a trial of the OX40 agonist ivuxolimab. The chain's CDR3 is CASSLAFGVGKAKNIQYF. Written as DNA, the CDR3 is TGTGCCAGCAGCTTAGCTTTCGGAGTAGGGAAAGCCAAAAACATTCAGTACTTC.